The source of this T cell receptor beta chain is a study of cytomegalovirus exposure and HLA in healthy donors. PCR employed 60 Vbeta and 13 Jbeta primers. The assay was immunoSEQ multiplex PCR, and TCRdb's table has in-frame clones only and misses some. Of about 130,000 clones in the sample, roughly 80% are singletons; the top ten hold approximately 1.1%. Germline values: CDR1 ENHRY, CDR2 SYGVKD. The CDR3 is made up of 13 amino acids. V gave up 6 bases and J gave up 8 bases, with 13 bases separating them. The sequence derives from a boy between 10 and 17 years old in good health and CMV-seronegative. The V and J genes are TRBV10-3 and TRBJ1-4, with D unclear. The sample comprised PBMCs. The CDR3 DNA reads TGTGCCATCAGGGACCCGAGGGAGGAAAAACTGTTTTTT. It translates to CAIRDPREEKLFF.